This T cell receptor beta chain appears in the sequencing data of a study of blood T cell repertoires in COVID-19. Study context: Italy, Spain and the United States were the sources of the convalescent and acute COVID-19 samples. PBMCs, B-cell-depleted T cells, or T cells provided the cDNA or gDNA that made up the material.

This clone was seen just once. Per germline, CDR1 SEHNR and CDR2 FQNEAQ (reference sequence). The V end was cut by 2 bases, the J end by 8 bases, with 9 bases between. CDR3 size: 13 residues. Original handling: It was from reference gene primer amplification that nucleated cell counts were estimated. The method was immunoSEQ multiplex PCR; TCRdb's version includes in-frame clones alone and lacks a portion of them. V and J calls and clone size follow that table, whereas D and trimming were derived from the DNA. The sample records fewer than 250,000 clones, approximately 90% being singletons. Sequencing used PBMCs or T cells enriched from blood (not recorded which). The sequence was collected from a man in his fifties or sixties who had been exposed to COVID-19. The rearrangement joins TRBV7-9 to TRBJ1-4; weak D call: TRBD1 (5 bases). The CDR3 DNA reads as TGTGCCAGCAGCTTATGGGAGGGGGAAAAACTGTTTTTT. It encodes CASSLWEGEKLFF. The whole variable domain, remainder taken from reference TRBV7-9 and TRBJ1-4, is DTGVSQNPRHKITKRGQNVTFRCDPISEHNRLYWYRQTLGQGPEFLTYFQNEAQLEKSRLLSDRFSAERPKGSFSTLEIQRTEQGDSAMYLCASSLWEGEKLFFGSGTQLSVL.